Each of the 26 T cell receptor beta chains below was sequenced from the same sample in a study of CD4 T cells in relation to SARS-CoV-2 and coronaviruses. These receptors have no known antigen. Produced via immunoSEQ multiplex PCR; TCRdb's table is partial and in-frame only. The sample holds under 35,000 clones, around 76% seen once. CD4+ T cells from unexposed donors were obtained before the COVID-19 pandemic (2011-2018). The cells were cultured for around ten days before CD4+ T cells were isolated. Sequenced input: CD4+ T cells from PBMCs, cultured in vitro. The receptors were sampled from a human donor in good health.

The chain recombines TRBV13 with TRBJ1-4, with D possibly TRBD1 on 5 matching bases. Germline lookup yields CDR1 PRHDT and CDR2 FYEKMQ (reference sequence). This CDR3 comprises 14 residues. V was clipped by 0 bases and J by 7 bases, with 9 bases between them. DNA of the CDR3: TGTGCCAGCAGCTTAGGCAGGGAGGGTGAAAAACTGTTTTTT. Translation gives CASSLGREGEKLFF.

The chain links TRBV21-1 to TRBJ1-4; TRBD1, the table's D call, lacks a check against the DNA. TRBV21-1 is recorded as a pseudogene. There are 15 residues in the CDR3. The CDR3 spells CASRFRTGWDEKLFF. The CDR3 DNA follows: TGTGCCAGCAGATTTCGGACAGGGTGGGATGAAAAACTGTTTTTT.

This clone showed up just a few times. This chain connects TRBV6-2 or TRBV6-3 to TRBJ2-3; a weak D match, TRBD1 (6 bases). Germline V gives CDR1 MNHEY, CDR2 SVGEGT. This CDR3 has 12 amino acids. The V end was cut by 4 bases, the J end by 7 bases, with 9 bases between. This chain's CDR3 is CASSLQGNTQYF. CDR3 in DNA: TGTGCCAGCAGTTTACAGGGAAATACGCAGTATTTT.

This chain connects TRBV7-8 to TRBJ2-1, with D possibly being TRBD2 (6 bases). V lost 5 bases to trimming and J lost 0 bases, with 11 bases between them. The germline V gene encodes CDR1 SGHVS and CDR2 FQNEAQ. This CDR3 is 15 amino acids long. As DNA, the CDR3 is TGTGCCAGCAGCCGAGATAGCGGCTCCTACAATGAGCAGTTCTTC. This gives the protein CASSRDSGSYNEQFF.

The CDR3 protein is CASSPGTGFGEKLFF. CDR3 DNA sequence: TGTGCCAGCAGCCCAGGGACAGGGTTTGGTGAAAAACTGTTTTTT. V gene TRBV9 combines with J gene TRBJ1-4, with 9 bases lining up with TRBD1. Germline CDR1 is SGDLS and CDR2 is YYNGEE. The CDR3 sequence is 15 residues long. With 4 bases clipped from V and 7 bases from J, the junction kept 8 bases outside the gene matches.

The chain is built from TRBV2 and TRBJ2-2; 7 bases are shared with TRBD1. With 4 bases clipped from V and 4 bases from J, the junction kept 0 bases outside the gene matches. There are 13 residues in the CDR3. CDR1 is SNHLY, CDR2 FYNNEI, per germline. CDR3 loop: CASSAGGTGELFF. The CDR3 region has the DNA TGTGCCAGCAGTGCAGGGGGCACCGGGGAGCTGTTTTTT.

This clone appeared once. The rearrangement links TRBV2 to TRBJ1-5, with 10 bases that match TRBD1. Germline CDR1 reads SNHLY; CDR2 reads FYNNEI. Unmatched junction bases numbered 3, after V lost 4 bases and J lost 6 bases. This CDR3 has 14 residues. The CDR3 DNA reads as TGTGCCAGCAGTGCCCGACAGGGGGCTCAGCCCCAGCATTTT. It yields the protein CASSARQGAQPQHF.

The rearrangement uses TRBV5-1 and TRBJ2-3; D is tentatively TRBD1 or TRBD2 (5 bases each). V lost 3 bases, J lost 0 bases, and 8 bases lay in between. CDR1 is SGHRS, CDR2 YFSETQ, per germline. The CDR3 consists of 14 residues. The CDR3 is CASSSGPSTDTQYF. CDR3 nucleotide sequence: TGCGCCAGCAGCTCGGGACCTAGCACAGATACGCAGTATTTT.

The V and J genes are TRBV6-4 and TRBJ2-3; D is perhaps TRBD2 (5 bases). Trimming left V 2 bases short and J 2 bases short, with 8 bases between. In germline, CDR1 is MRHNA, CDR2 SNTAGT. CDR3 length: 14 amino acids. The CDR3 DNA is TGTGCCAGCAGTGACAGCGGTTACACAGATACGCAGTATTTT. The encoded protein is CASSDSGYTDTQYF.

The V gene is TRBV7-9, the J gene TRBJ2-5; D possibly matches TRBD1 or TRBD2 (6 bases each). V was shortened by 5 bases and J by 4 bases, with 14 bases between the two germline ends. The CDR3 is 14 residues long. Germline V CDR1 and CDR2: SEHNR, FQNEAQ (reference sequence). This chain's CDR3 is CASSTSGGRETQYF. The CDR3 coding sequence is TGTGCCAGCAGCACTTCTGGGGGGCGAGAGACCCAGTACTTC.

This chain joins TRBV7-9 and TRBJ2-1; D is undetermined. The CDR3 sequence is 16 residues long. Deletions cut 5 bases from V and 0 bases from J, with 14 bases between. CDR1 is SEHNR and CDR2 is FQNEAQ in the germline V gene (reference sequence). DNA for the CDR3: TGTGCCAGCAGCGCCGACTTCCAGAGCTCCTACAATGAGCAGTTCTTC. Protein: CASSADFQSSYNEQFF.

In nucleotides, the CDR3 is TGTGCCACCCCGGGGGGTAGCGGGATTCGAGTCACAGATACGCAGTATTTT. Its translation is CATPGGSGIRVTDTQYF. This rearrangement joins TRBV5-8 to TRBJ2-3, with 8 bases matching TRBD2. The germline V gene has CDR1 SGHTS and CDR2 YDEGEE. This CDR3 is built from 17 residues. The ends lost 9 bases at V and 2 bases at J; junction bases unmatched: 17.

The chain joins TRBV5-4 to TRBJ1-2; D gene ambiguous. V lost 0 bases and J lost 4, with 7 bases in between. The CDR3 contains 13 residues. Germline assignment: CDR1 SGHNT and CDR2 YYREEE (reference sequence). DNA of the CDR3: TGTGCCAGCAGCTTGGTGGGGAGCTATGGCTACACCTTC. Protein product: CASSLVGSYGYTF.

V is TRBV5-1 and J is TRBJ2-7; no firm D call. The germline V and J ends were trimmed by 2 bases and 3 bases, with 12 bases remaining between them. Germline-derived CDR1 and CDR2 are SGHRS and YFSETQ. This CDR3 comprises 14 residues. The CDR3 region is CASSFGPQSYEQYF. The CDR3 nucleotides are TGCGCCAGCAGCTTTGGTCCCCAGAGCTACGAGCAGTACTTC.

The V gene is TRBV5-1, the J gene TRBJ1-3, with D perhaps TRBD1 (5 bases). The CDR3 spans 15 residues. V was cut by 4 bases and J by 0 bases, with 11 bases left in between. Germline-derived CDR1 and CDR2 are SGHRS and YFSETQ. The CDR3 sequence: CASSRDRYSGNTIYF. As DNA, the CDR3 is TGCGCCAGCAGCCGCGACAGATACTCTGGAAACACCATATATTTT.

The rearrangement joins TRBV4-1 to TRBJ2-1; D unresolved. Germline CDR1 reads MGHRA; CDR2 reads YSYEKL. This CDR3 spans 16 amino acids. V gave up 0 bases and J gave up 3 bases, with 12 bases separating them. Here the CDR3 DNA reads TGCGCCAGCAGCCAAGATAGGCACCCCGACTACAATGAGCAGTTCTTC. It encodes CASSQDRHPDYNEQFF.

This chain uses TRBV21-1 with TRBJ2-7; the table's TRBD2 call for D was not verified on the DNA. TRBV21-1 is a pseudogene segment. The CDR3 sequence is 17 residues long. Written as DNA, the CDR3 is TGTGCCAGCAGCAAACGGAGGAGGGCGGGAGTAGCGTACGAGCAGTACTTC. As protein: CASSKRRRAGVAYEQYF.

The V and J genes are TRBV6-5 and TRBJ1-5; 11 bases line up with TRBD1. CDR1 is MNHEY, CDR2 SVGAGI, per germline. J lost 4 bases, V lost 6 bases, and 5 bases had no gene match. CDR3 length equals 15 residues. The CDR3 loop is CASRFGTGGNQPQHF. Written as DNA, the CDR3 is TGTGCCAGCAGATTTGGGACAGGGGGAAATCAGCCCCAGCATTTT.

This sequence joins TRBV19 and TRBJ1-2, with unresolved D. The CDR3 consists of 12 residues. Between the trimmed V and J ends, which lost 6 bases and 4 bases, there was a span of 9 bases. Germline assignment: CDR1 LNHDA and CDR2 SQIVND (reference sequence). The CDR3 DNA sequence: TGTGCCAGTAGCACGATTTTCTATGGCTACACCTTC. It translates to CASSTIFYGYTF.

This chain joins TRBV5-6 and TRBJ1-2, with a tentative D call TRBD1 (5 bases). CDR1 is SGHDT and CDR2 is YYEEEE in the germline V gene. The CDR3 runs to 14 residues. The V and J ends lost 3 bases and 1 base respectively, with 10 bases between them. The CDR3 loop is CASSSADSNYGYTF. In DNA form, the CDR3 reads TGTGCCAGCAGCTCCGCTGACAGTAACTATGGCTACACCTTC. The full variable domain, its missing parts supplied by reference TRBV5-6 and TRBJ1-2, is DAGVTQSPTHLIKTRGQQVTLRCSPKSGHDTVSWYQQALGQGPQFIFQYYEEEERQRGNFPDRFSGHQFPNYSSELNVNALLLGDSALYLCASSSADSNYGYTFGSGTRLTVV.

The chain employs TRBV29-1 and TRBJ1-1; D is possibly TRBD1 (5 bases). The germline V gene has CDR1 SQVTM and CDR2 ANQGSEA. Trimming took 6 bases from V and 5 from J, leaving 16 bases between them. CDR3 length equals 13 residues. For the CDR3, the DNA is TGCAGCGTCGCCACTACAGGTCAGACTGAAGCTTTCTTT. It specifies CSVATTGQTEAFF.

The chain carries TRBV25-1 and TRBJ2-5; 9 bases match TRBD1. Germline V gene data show CDR1 as MGHDK and CDR2 as SYGVNS. The V gene end was trimmed by 4 bases and the J gene end by 4 bases; junction bases not matched to a gene: 4. The CDR3 runs 14 residues. The CDR3 DNA reads TGTGCCAGCAGTGTTTACAGGGGGCGAGAGACCCAGTACTTC. This translates into CASSVYRGRETQYF.

The chain joins TRBV7-9 to TRBJ2-2; the D gene is possibly TRBD2 (5 bases). The length of the CDR3 is 17 residues. Trimming removed 4 bases from V and 3 bases from J, with 18 bases in between. The V gene's germline CDR1 is SEHNR and CDR2 FQNEAQ (reference sequence). The CDR3 spells CASSWRIGMQHTGELFF. DNA for the CDR3: TGTGCCAGCAGCTGGAGGATAGGGATGCAGCACACCGGGGAGCTGTTTTTT.

J is TRBJ1-1 and V is TRBV6-1; D is uncertain. Per the germline V gene, CDR1 is MNHNS and CDR2 is SASEGT. Between the trimmed V and J ends, which lost 1 base and 4 bases, there was a span of 13 bases. The CDR3 is made up of 15 amino acids. CDR3: CASSEVKERGTEAFF. Written as DNA, the CDR3 is TGTGCCAGCAGTGAAGTGAAGGAGCGAGGCACTGAAGCTTTCTTT.

CDR3: CASSQEGHSTYEQYF. The CDR3 DNA reads as TGCGCCAGCAGCCAAGAGGGGCATTCCACCTACGAGCAGTACTTC. The V call is TRBV4-3, the J call TRBJ2-7, with D maybe TRBD1 (5 bases). Germline CDR1 is LGHNA and CDR2 is YSLEER. This CDR3 spans 15 amino acids. The V gene lost 0 bases and the J gene lost 2 bases, with 11 bases spanning the gap.

A few counts support this clone. At one end the junction does not follow the germline gene, possibly because of a read error. The chain carries TRBV19 and TRBJ2-7; D remains unclear. CDR1 and CDR2 (germline): LNHDA, SQIVND (reference sequence). The CDR3 length is 16 residues. This CDR3 reads CASSSLYGRDSHEQYF. Here the CDR3 DNA reads TGTGCCAGCAGTAGTTTATATGGCCGAGATTCCCACGAGCAGTACTTC.